These 21 T cell receptor beta chains came from one sample sequenced in a study of lymphopenia after photon versus proton radiotherapy. Here immunoSEQ multiplex PCR was the method, and the copy in TCRdb shows in-frame clones only, minus some. This repertoire shows some 15,000 clones, 65% to 90% found once; its top ten account for approximately 22%. The sequenced sample was peripheral blood, obtained from a patient treated with proton-based radiotherapy. All receptors come from a man aged 70-80 years with pancreatic cancer.

This rearrangement joins TRBV9 to TRBJ2-1, with D possibly TRBD2 on 5 matching bases. This CDR3 spans 14 amino acids. Germline V lookup: CDR1 SGDLS, CDR2 YYNGEE. The germline V and J ends were trimmed by 0 bases and 9 bases, with 13 bases remaining between them. In DNA, the CDR3 is TGTGCCAGCAGCGTAGCTACCCTGGGGAGTGAGCAGTTCTTC. This sequence encodes CASSVATLGSEQFF.

The chain is built from TRBV4-2 and TRBJ2-7; the D gene is possibly TRBD2 (6 bases). Germline V gene sequence: CDR1 LGHNA, CDR2 YNFKEQ. The germline V and J ends were trimmed by 0 bases and 0 bases, with 9 bases remaining between them. The CDR3 consists of 15 residues. The CDR3, as DNA: TGTGCCAGCAGCCAAGATCTAGCGAGCTCCTACGAGCAGTACTTC. Amino acids: CASSQDLASSYEQYF.

The genes are TRBV9 and TRBJ2-2; D is ambiguous. Germline V gene sequence: CDR1 SGDLS, CDR2 YYNGEE. The CDR3 length is 15 residues. V shed 4 bases and J shed 5 bases, with 15 bases lying between them. The CDR3 DNA sequence: TGTGCCAGCAGCCCCCGACCGGTAGGGACCGGGGAGCTGTTTTTT. Translated: CASSPRPVGTGELFF. The variable domain in full, completed from reference TRBV9 and TRBJ2-2, reads DSGVTQTPKHLITATGQRVTLRCSPRSGDLSVYWYQQSLDQGLQFLIQYYNGEERAKGNILERFSAQQFPDLHSELNLSSLELGDSALYFCASSPRPVGTGELFFGEGSRLTVL.

This chain links TRBV19 with TRBJ2-1; 16 bases align to TRBD2. Germline V gene lookup returns CDR1 LNHDA and CDR2 SQIVND (reference sequence). The trim removed 5 bases at V and 13 bases at J, leaving 5 bases unmatched. The CDR3 has 14 amino acids. CDR3 sequence (DNA): TGTGCCAGTAGTGGGACTAGCGGGGGGGTTACTCAGTTCTTC. Amino acids: CASSGTSGGVTQFF.

This clone was observed a single time. The chain is built from TRBV5-4 and TRBJ1-2, with a tentative D call TRBD1 (5 bases). Germline V gene lookup returns CDR1 SGHNT and CDR2 YYREEE (reference sequence). This CDR3 has 17 residues. V was cut by 3 bases and J by 4 bases, with 22 bases left in between. The CDR3 DNA reads as TGTGCCAGCAGCTCCTCCCCACAGGTTTGGGCCCCCTATGGCTACACCTTC. Residues: CASSSSPQVWAPYGYTF.

The rearrangement links TRBV2 to TRBJ2-5; the D is unclear. In germline, CDR1 is SNHLY, CDR2 FYNNEI. This CDR3 is 12 amino acids long. Deletions cut 9 bases from V and 0 bases from J, with 8 bases between. The CDR3 DNA sequence: TGTGCCAGGAGGTTGTACCAAGAGACCCAGTACTTC. It is translated as CARRLYQETQYF.

J is TRBJ2-1 and V is TRBV5-1; D unresolved. CDR3 length: 14 residues. Trimming shortened V by 0 bases and J by 4 bases, and 8 bases separated the two germline ends. Germline loops: CDR1 SGHRS, CDR2 YFSETQ. CDR3 region: CASSLADGYNEQFF. The CDR3 region has the DNA TGCGCCAGCAGCTTGGCCGATGGGTACAATGAGCAGTTCTTC.

Here the CDR3 DNA reads TGCGCCAGCAGTTTGTCGGGTAGTACTGGCTACACCTTC. This translates into CASSLSGSTGYTF. V gene TRBV5-1 combines with J gene TRBJ1-2; D call uncertain. The germline CDR1 and CDR2 sequences are SGHRS and YFSETQ. The V end lost 5 bases, the J end lost 7 bases, and 15 bases lay between the germline ends. The CDR3 extends over 13 amino acids.

The chain combines TRBV7-8 with TRBJ2-1; D call uncertain. Germline CDR1 and CDR2: SGHVS and FQNEAQ. This CDR3 is built from 16 residues. Trimming left V 2 bases short and J 6 bases short, with 17 bases between. The CDR3 nucleotides read TGTGCCAGCAGCTTATTGGGGTCTGGCATCAGCAATGAGCAGTTCTTC. Protein product: CASSLLGSGISNEQFF.

This sequence joins TRBV19 and TRBJ1-2; possibly TRBD1 for D (5 bases). This CDR3 comprises 15 residues. Germline V gene data show CDR1 as LNHDA and CDR2 as SQIVND (reference sequence). V lost 1 base and J lost 4, with 13 bases in between. DNA for the CDR3: TGTGCCAGTAGTATAGTGGGGGTACTTACCTATGGCTACACCTTC. Protein product: CASSIVGVLTYGYTF. The full variable domain, its missing parts supplied by reference TRBV19 and TRBJ1-2, is DGGITQSPKYLFRKEGQNVTLSCEQNLNHDAMYWYRQDPGQGLRLIYYSQIVNDFQKGDIAEGYSVSREKKESFPLTVTSAQKNPTAFYLCASSIVGVLTYGYTFGSGTRLTVV.

The chain employs TRBV11-1 and TRBJ2-5, with TRBD2 matching 8 bases. Trimming took 2 bases from V and 7 from J; bases not matched to a gene: 15. Germline loops: CDR1 SGHAT, CDR2 FQDESV (reference sequence). This CDR3 has 17 residues. The chain's CDR3 is CASSLSIIPGGRGTQYF. The CDR3 DNA is TGTGCCAGCAGCTTATCCATCATACCGGGAGGGCGGGGGACCCAGTACTTC.

There are a few counts of this clone. CDR3 residues: CASKYRGLGEKLFF. The DNA for the CDR3 is TGTGCCAGCAAATACCGGGGGCTAGGGGAAAAACTGTTTTTT. The chain couples TRBV21-1 to TRBJ1-4. TRBV21-1 is a known pseudogene. This CDR3 spans 14 amino acids.

The genes are TRBV30 and TRBJ1-4; D is ambiguous. CDR1 is GTSNPN and CDR2 is SVGIG in the germline V gene (reference sequence). This CDR3 is 14 amino acids long. The V end lost 2 bases, the J end lost 7 bases, and 14 bases lay between the germline ends. The CDR3 reads CAWSSGILSEKLFF. The DNA of the CDR3 is TGTGCCTGGAGTTCGGGGATTCTTAGTGAAAAACTGTTTTTT.

The J gene is TRBJ2-7, the V gene TRBV6-5; 13 bases line up with TRBD2. Germline trimming cut 6 bases from V and 3 bases from J; bases unmatched to any gene: 2. The CDR3 totals 14 residues. Germline assignment: CDR1 MNHEY and CDR2 SVGAGI. The DNA for the CDR3 is TGTGCCAGCAGACTAGCGGGGGGGAACTACGAGCAGTACTTC. Protein product: CASRLAGGNYEQYF.

CDR3 bases: TGTGCCAGCAGTGAGCCTAGGGGAGGCAATCAGCCCCAGCATTTT. Its translation: CASSEPRGGNQPQHF. The chain couples TRBV6-1 to TRBJ1-5, with D perhaps matching TRBD1 (5 bases). CDR1 is MNHNS, CDR2 SASEGT, per germline. V was trimmed by 3 bases and J by 2 bases, leaving 11 bases between them. This CDR3 is built from 15 residues.

This clone has a single count. The chain uses TRBV11-2 and TRBJ2-3; D call uncertain. The germline V gene has CDR1 SGHAT and CDR2 FQNNGV. V was trimmed by 6 bases and J by 4 bases, leaving 8 bases between them. CDR3 size: 12 residues. The CDR3 nucleotides are TGTGCCAGCAGGTTTTTCGCAGATACGCAGTATTTT. Residues: CASRFFADTQYF.

This CDR3 is CASSKVSGAQWEEAFF. The CDR3 coding sequence is TGTGCCAGCAGCAAAGTATCCGGGGCCCAATGGGAGGAAGCTTTCTTT. The J gene is TRBJ1-1, the V gene TRBV21-1. TRBV21-1 is marked as a pseudogene. This CDR3 contains 16 residues.

In this sample, this clone turned up a few times. V gene TRBV29-1 combines with J gene TRBJ1-1; possible D gene TRBD1, 6 bases. Trimming removed 7 bases at V and 7 bases at J, with 25 bases between. The germline V gene encodes CDR1 SQVTM and CDR2 ANQGSEA. CDR3 length equals 15 residues. The CDR3 region is CSAGGRGAREGEAFF. The CDR3 DNA reads as TGCAGCGCCGGCGGGCGGGGGGCGCGGGAGGGTGAAGCTTTCTTT.

This chain joins TRBV9 and TRBJ2-3; TRBD2 matches 8 bases. This CDR3 spans 16 amino acids. Germline assignment: CDR1 SGDLS and CDR2 YYNGEE. J lost 2 bases, V lost 3 bases, and 8 bases had no gene match. CDR3 nucleotide sequence: TGTGCCAGCAGCGCCGTCGGACTAGCCGTCACAGATACGCAGTATTTT. Translation gives CASSAVGLAVTDTQYF.

V is TRBV30 and J is TRBJ1-5; D unresolved. The CDR3 is 13 amino acids. Germline lookup yields CDR1 GTSNPN and CDR2 SVGIG (reference sequence). V was cut by 2 bases and J by 2 bases, with 7 bases left in between. The DNA of the CDR3 is TGTGCCTGGAGTAAGGGAGGCAATCAGCCCCAGCATTTT. Translated, it gives CAWSKGGNQPQHF.

The V and J genes are TRBV10-3 and TRBJ2-5, with D possibly matching TRBD2 (6 bases). The CDR3 length is 16 residues. Germline CDR1 ENHRY, CDR2 SYGVKD. V lost 0 bases and J 1 base, leaving 12 bases between the germline ends. The CDR3 protein is CAISESGGDLQETQYF. DNA of the CDR3: TGTGCCATCAGTGAGTCGGGCGGGGACCTCCAAGAGACCCAGTACTTC.